Presented here are 8 T cell receptor beta chains from one specimen sequenced in a study of control samples from healthy donors and cancer patients (dated by TCRdb to the early 2020s). The library was generated by the immunoSEQ multiplex PCR assay. As stored in TCRdb, this immuneACCESS dataset retains in-frame rearrangements with V and J assigned. A fraction of the clones does not appear; measured against another copy, unresolved V genes explain less than half of the discrepancy, and the remainder lacks a known reason. The sample table lists over 60,000 clones, roughly 85% of them with a count of one. The top ten hold nearly 5.5% of the sample. The sample consisted of blood. Receptors originate from a man in his forties in good health.

J is TRBJ2-1 and V is TRBV5-1, with 8 bases that match TRBD2. This CDR3 is 15 amino acids long. V was pared by 0 bases and J by 7 bases, with 6 bases of the junction left unmatched. Germline CDR1 and CDR2: SGHRS and YFSETQ. The CDR3 DNA follows: TGCGCCAGCAGCTTGGACAGCGGGGGTCGTAATGAGCAGTTCTTC. Its protein is CASSLDSGGRNEQFF.

The chain has TRBV7-2 and TRBJ2-5; 7 positions agree with TRBD1. V trimming: 4 bases; J trimming: 4 bases; junction bases outside the gene matches: 6. The CDR3 extends over 14 amino acids. The germline V gene encodes CDR1 SGHTA and CDR2 FQGNSA. The DNA of the CDR3 is TGTGCCAGCAGCTCTGACAGGGCGCGAGAGACCCAGTACTTC. It specifies CASSSDRARETQYF.

A remark on this clone: One end of the junction does not line up with germline, which may come from a read error. The gene calls are TRBV28 and TRBJ2-3, with TRBD1 as a possible D gene (5 bases). Germline values: CDR1 MDHEN, CDR2 SYDVKM. The CDR3 is made up of 12 amino acids. In DNA, the CDR3 is TGTGCAAGCAAGGGGTCCACAGATACGCAGTATTTT. This translates into CASKGSTDTQYF. Based on the CDR3 plus reference TRBV28 and TRBJ2-3, the full variable domain is DVKVTQSSRYLVKRTGEKVFLECVQDMDHENMFWYRQDPGLGLRLIYFSYDVKMKEKGDIPEGYSVSREKKERFSLILESASTNQTSMYLCASKGSTDTQYFGPGTRLTVL.

This rearrangement joins TRBV14 to TRBJ1-1; D is unresolved. Germline CDR1 reads SGHDN; CDR2 reads FVKESK. CDR3 length: 12 amino acids. With 5 bases removed from V and 4 bases from J, the gap between germline ends came to 8 bases. The CDR3 loop reads CASSWTSTEAFF. The CDR3 DNA is TGTGCCAGCAGCTGGACCTCCACTGAAGCTTTCTTT.

V gene TRBV6-6 combines with J gene TRBJ2-1; 9 bases are a match to TRBD2. CDR3 size: 13 residues. Trimming took 6 bases from V and 6 from J; bases not matched to a gene: 3. The germline V gene encodes CDR1 MNHNY and CDR2 SVGAGI (reference sequence). The CDR3, as DNA: TGTGCCAGCAGGACGCGGGAGGGCAATGAGCAGTTCTTC. Translating gives CASRTREGNEQFF.

This chain connects TRBV19 to TRBJ1-4; 7 bases line up with TRBD1. This CDR3 has 16 amino acids. Germline V gene lookup returns CDR1 LNHDA and CDR2 SQIVND (reference sequence). Germline trimming cut 6 bases from V and 7 bases from J; bases unmatched to any gene: 14. CDR3 protein: CASSQTGAGVSEKLFF. CDR3 nucleotides: TGTGCCAGTAGCCAAACAGGGGCCGGAGTGAGTGAAAAACTGTTTTTT.

CDR3 in amino acids: CASSLAARVRTDTQYF. The CDR3 bases are TGTGCCAGCAGCTTGGCCGCCAGGGTAAGAACAGATACGCAGTATTTT. The chain carries TRBV5-6 and TRBJ2-3, with TRBD1 as a possible D gene (5 bases). Trimming removed 0 bases from V and 3 bases from J, with 14 bases in between. The CDR3 runs to 16 residues. From germline, CDR1 is SGHDT and CDR2 YYEEEE.

The V call is TRBV7-9, the J call TRBJ1-2, with D possibly being TRBD1 (5 bases). The CDR3 is 14 residues long. Trimming removed 4 bases from V and 0 bases from J, with 9 bases in between. In germline, CDR1 is SEHNR, CDR2 FQNEAQ (reference sequence). CDR3 sequence reads: CASSWGRTNYGYTF. The DNA for the CDR3 is TGTGCCAGCAGCTGGGGCAGAACTAACTATGGCTACACCTTC.